This T cell receptor beta chain came from a study of shared clonotypes between healthy human individuals. TCRdb's copy holds only in-frame clones and misses some; the assay was immunoSEQ multiplex PCR. The data contain about 1.1 million clones, roughly 74% of them singletons. Trimming cost V 0 bases and J 2 bases, with 20 bases left between them. Germline V gene data show CDR1 as SGHRS and CDR2 as YFSETQ. The CDR3 is made up of 18 amino acids. The J gene is TRBJ2-5, the V gene TRBV5-1; possibly TRBD2 for D (6 bases). This clonotype was sampled from a man between 18 and 29 years old in good health. Some clones in this sample may be carry-over from other donors' samples. Sequencing input: memory CD4+ T cells from PBMCs. Indicated subset: CD45RA-negative fraction. CDR3 DNA: TGCGCCAGCAGCTTGGCCGTTTCAGGTAGCGGTACACAAGAGACCCAGTACTTC. Residues: CASSLAVSGSGTQETQYF.